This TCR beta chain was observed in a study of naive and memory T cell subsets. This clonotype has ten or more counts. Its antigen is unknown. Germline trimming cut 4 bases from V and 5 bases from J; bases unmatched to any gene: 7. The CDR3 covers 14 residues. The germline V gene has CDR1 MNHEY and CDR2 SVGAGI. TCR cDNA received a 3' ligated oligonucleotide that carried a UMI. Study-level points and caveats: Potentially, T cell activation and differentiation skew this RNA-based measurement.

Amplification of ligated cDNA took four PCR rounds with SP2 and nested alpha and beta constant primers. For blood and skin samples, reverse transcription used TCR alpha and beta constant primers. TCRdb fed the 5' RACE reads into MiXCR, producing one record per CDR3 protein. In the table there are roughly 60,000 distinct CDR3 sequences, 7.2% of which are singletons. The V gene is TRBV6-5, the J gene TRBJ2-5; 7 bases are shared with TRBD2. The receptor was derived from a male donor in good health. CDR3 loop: CASSLQRGGETQYF. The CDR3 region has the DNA TGTGCCAGCAGTTTACAGCGGGGAGGGGAGACCCAGTACTTC.